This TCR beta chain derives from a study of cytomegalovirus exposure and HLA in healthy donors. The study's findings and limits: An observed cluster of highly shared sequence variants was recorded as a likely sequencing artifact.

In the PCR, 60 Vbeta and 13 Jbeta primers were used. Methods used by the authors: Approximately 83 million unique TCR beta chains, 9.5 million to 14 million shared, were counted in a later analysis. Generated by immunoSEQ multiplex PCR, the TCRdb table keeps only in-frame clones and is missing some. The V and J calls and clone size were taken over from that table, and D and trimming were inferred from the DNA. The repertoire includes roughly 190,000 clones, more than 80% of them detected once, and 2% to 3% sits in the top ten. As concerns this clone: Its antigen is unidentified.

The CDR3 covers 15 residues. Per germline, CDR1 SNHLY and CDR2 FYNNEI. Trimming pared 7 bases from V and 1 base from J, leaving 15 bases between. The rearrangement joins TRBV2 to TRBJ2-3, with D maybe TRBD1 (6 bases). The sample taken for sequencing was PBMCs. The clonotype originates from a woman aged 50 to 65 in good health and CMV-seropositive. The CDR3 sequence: CASTDGGRGTDTQYF. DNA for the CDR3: TGTGCCAGCACCGATGGGGGCAGGGGCACAGATACGCAGTATTTT.